The clone carrying this T cell receptor beta chain was picked up many times. The antigen is unknown. At the DNA level, this CDR3 is encoded by other sequences in the same sample as well. The sample comes from a study of shared clonotypes between healthy human individuals. The donors, healthy adults who were HIV-negative, had experienced no recent acute infections or vaccinations. Nashville, Tennessee was home to all donors, each a Caucasian adult. The assay was run at deep level. Sequencing was performed with immunoSEQ multiplex PCR; in TCRdb, only in-frame clones are kept and a portion is missing. The sample shows about 2.4 million clones, about 92% of them seen only once. The CDR3 covers 13 residues. Germline CDR1 is SGHRS and CDR2 is YFSETQ. V was clipped by 1 base and J by 1 base, with 5 bases between them. The study's findings and limits: A generally larger estimated richness was seen in naive subsets than in memory subsets.

The TCR was taken from a man between 18 and 29 years old in good health. The sequencing input was naive CD4+ T cells sorted from blood. The sample's subset: CD45RA+ positively selected. The rearrangement uses TRBV5-1 and TRBJ1-1, with D hard to call. CDR3 coding DNA: TGCGCCAGCAGCTTGCAGGAGAACACTGAAGCTTTCTTT. Translation: CASSLQENTEAFF.